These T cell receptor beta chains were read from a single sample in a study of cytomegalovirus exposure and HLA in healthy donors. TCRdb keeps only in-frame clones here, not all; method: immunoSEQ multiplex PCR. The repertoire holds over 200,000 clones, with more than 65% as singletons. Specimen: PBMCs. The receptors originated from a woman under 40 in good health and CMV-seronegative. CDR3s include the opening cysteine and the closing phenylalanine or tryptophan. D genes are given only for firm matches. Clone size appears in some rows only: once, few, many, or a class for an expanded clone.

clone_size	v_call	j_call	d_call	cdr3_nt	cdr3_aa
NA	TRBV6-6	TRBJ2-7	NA	TGTGCCAGCAGTTACGTTTACGAGCAGTACTTC	CASSYVYEQYF
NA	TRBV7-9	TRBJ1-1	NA	TGTGCCAGCAGCCCCCTGGGTAGCGCTCCTAACACTGAAGCTTTCTTT	CASSPLGSAPNTEAFF
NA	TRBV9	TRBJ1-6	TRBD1	TGTGCCAGCAGCTCGCGGGACAGTAATTCACCCCTCCACTTT	CASSSRDSNSPLHF
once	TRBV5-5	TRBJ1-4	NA	TGTGCCAGCAGCAGGACAGCAACTAATGAAAAACTGTTTTTT	CASSRTATNEKLFF
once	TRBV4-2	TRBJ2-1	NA	TGTGCCAGCAGCCAAGACGGGGGTAATGAGCAGTTCTTC	CASSQDGGNEQFF
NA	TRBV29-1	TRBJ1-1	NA	TGCAGCGTTGAGGGGCCAGAAGCTTTCTTT	CSVEGPEAFF
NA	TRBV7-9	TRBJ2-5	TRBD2	TGTGCCAGCAGCTTGGGCGGGAGCGAGACCCAGTACTTC	CASSLGGSETQYF
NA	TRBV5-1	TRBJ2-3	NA	TGCGCCAGCAGCTTGGTGGCGAGGACGGAGGGAGATACGCAGTATTTT	CASSLVARTEGDTQYF
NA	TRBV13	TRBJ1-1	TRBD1	TGTGCCAGCAGTCTAAACAGGGGTAGGACTGAAGCTTTCTTT	CASSLNRGRTEAFF
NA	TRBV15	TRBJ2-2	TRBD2	TGTGCCACCAGCAGAGATTATCTGGCTAGCGGTAACACCGGGGAGCTGTTTTTT	CATSRDYLASGNTGELFF
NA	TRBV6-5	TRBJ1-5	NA	TGTGCCAGCAACTCAGGGCACGCTCAGCCCCAGCATTTT	CASNSGHAQPQHF
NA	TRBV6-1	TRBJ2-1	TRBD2	TGTGCCAGCAGTGAAAGACTAGCGGGGGGAAGCTCCTACAATGAGCAGTTCTTC	CASSERLAGGSSYNEQFF
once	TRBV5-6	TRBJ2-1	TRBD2	TGTGCCAGCAGCTTGGCCAGCCCGGGGGGTTACTCCTACAATGAGCAGTTCTTC	CASSLASPGGYSYNEQFF
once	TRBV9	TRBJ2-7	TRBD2	TGTGCCAGCAGCGCGACTAGCGGGACCTACGAGCAGTACTTC	CASSATSGTYEQYF
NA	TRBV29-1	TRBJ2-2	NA	TGCAGCGTTGCCAGGACAGCGACGAACACCGGGGAGCTGTTTTTT	CSVARTATNTGELFF
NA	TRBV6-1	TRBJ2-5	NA	TGTGCCAGCAGTGAGTGGACAGCCACTCAAGAGACCCAGTACTTC	CASSEWTATQETQYF
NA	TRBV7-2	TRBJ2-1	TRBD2	TGTGCCAGCAGCTTAGCGCTAGGACTAGCTCAGAATGAGCAGTTCTTC	CASSLALGLAQNEQFF
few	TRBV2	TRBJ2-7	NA	TGTGCCAGCAGTGCAGGGGGACTGACCACCTACGAGCAGTACTTC	CASSAGGLTTYEQYF
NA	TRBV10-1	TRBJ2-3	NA	TGCGCCAGTTCACCGGGAAGCACAGATACGCAGTATTTT	CASSPGSTDTQYF
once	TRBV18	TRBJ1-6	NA	TGTGCCAGCTCACCCTCAGATAATTCACCCCTCCACTTT	CASSPSDNSPLHF